The rows below give T cell receptor beta chains drawn from one sample of a study of T-cell memory formation after mild COVID-19. From the 5' RACE reads, TCRdb called clonotypes with MiXCR, one entry per CDR3 protein. The data hold 530,000 or so distinct CDR3 sequences, with roughly 17% observed a single time. The sample comprised PBMCs or a T cell subset sorted from them (not recorded which). Every receptor here comes from an adult woman who had mild COVID-19 (a few samples of this study predate the infection). Cell type and time point are not known. The CDR3 runs from the conserved cysteine through the conserved F or W. The order of the fields is V gene, D gene, J gene, clone size, CDR3 length, CDR3 DNA, CDR3 protein. D genes are given only for firm matches. Some rows mark clone size as missing; the rest say once, few, many or name a class of expanded clone.

TRBV7-8	TRBD2	TRBJ2-1	few	19	TGTGCCAGCAGCCCCCGACTAGCGGGGGCCATAAGCTCCTACAATGAGCAGTTCTTC	CASSPRLAGAISSYNEQFF
TRBV12-3/TRBV12-4	TRBD2	TRBJ2-7	NA	15	TGTGCCAGCAGGGGCCTTAGGGACTATCCGGTCGAGCAGTACTTC	CASRGLRDYPVEQYF
TRBV27	NA	TRBJ2-1	NA	15	TGTGCCAGCAGTTCCGGGGGGCCCTCCTACAATGAGCAGTTCTTC	CASSSGGPSYNEQFF
TRBV6-5	NA	TRBJ2-2	few	15	TGTGCCAGCAGTTACTCGGCAGAAGCCACCGGGGAGCTGTTTTTT	CASSYSAEATGELFF
TRBV2	NA	TRBJ2-2	few	14	TGTGCCAGCAGCGGAGACACGAACACCGGGGAGCTGTTTTTT	CASSGDTNTGELFF
TRBV12-3/TRBV12-4	NA	TRBJ1-2	few	13	TGTGCCAGCAGTTTCGGTCCCTACCCCGGCTACACCTTC	CASSFGPYPGYTF
TRBV11-1	NA	TRBJ2-7	NA	16	TGTGCCAGCAGCCCCACTTCTGGCGGGGGCCTCTACGAGCAGTACTTC	CASSPTSGGGLYEQYF
TRBV4-2	NA	TRBJ2-7	few	15	TGTGCCAGCAGCCAAGAGGGCAGGGCCTCCTACGAGCAGTACTTC	CASSQEGRASYEQYF
TRBV6-5	NA	TRBJ2-7	few	12	TGTGCCAGCAGTCGTTGGGGGAACGAGCAGTACTTC	CASSRWGNEQYF
TRBV7-2	NA	TRBJ2-7	NA	12	TGTGCCAGCTCGGATGCGCACTACGAGCAGTACTTC	CASSDAHYEQYF
TRBV7-2	TRBD2	TRBJ2-1	few	16	TGTGCCAGCAGAGCCGTAGCGGGAAGCTCCTACAATGAGCAGTTCTTC	CASRAVAGSSYNEQFF
TRBV14	TRBD1	TRBJ2-1	NA	16	TGTGCCAGCAGCCAGCTCGGGACAGTTTCCTACAATGAGCAGTTCTTC	CASSQLGTVSYNEQFF
TRBV5-1	NA	TRBJ2-5	few	14	TGCGCCAGCAGCCTGGACAGCATCGAAGAGACCCAGTACTTC	CASSLDSIEETQYF
TRBV5-6	NA	TRBJ1-2	few	11	TGTGCCAGCAGCGTAGGGGTTGGCTACACCTTC	CASSVGVGYTF
TRBV20-1	TRBD2	TRBJ2-3	NA	14	TGCAGTGCTCCGACTAGCGGACCCACAGATACGCAGTATTTT	CSAPTSGPTDTQYF
TRBV12-3/TRBV12-4	NA	TRBJ1-2	few	14	TGTGCCAGCAGTGAATATGGCAGGGCAGATGGCTACACCTTC	CASSEYGRADGYTF
TRBV10-3	NA	TRBJ2-3	NA	18	TGTGCCATCAGTGAGTCGTGGAGGGGGCTTTCGGGGACAGATACGCAGTATTTT	CAISESWRGLSGTDTQYF
TRBV12-3/TRBV12-4	NA	TRBJ2-1	NA	14	TGTGCCAGCAGTTTAATTGGCTGGAACAATGAGCAGTTCTTC	CASSLIGWNNEQFF
TRBV7-8	TRBD2	TRBJ2-1	NA	15	TGTGCCAGCAGCTTAGTATCGGGAGGGGTAAATGAGCAGTTCTTC	CASSLVSGGVNEQFF
TRBV27	NA	TRBJ2-7	few	13	TGTGCCAGCAGGGACGGATTCCCCTACGAGCAGTACTTC	CASRDGFPYEQYF
TRBV9	TRBD2	TRBJ2-5	NA	15	TGTGCCAGCAGCGCCCCGGGAGGTTGGTACGAGACCCAGTACTTC	CASSAPGGWYETQYF
TRBV4-1	NA	TRBJ2-1	NA	16	TGCGCCAGCAGCCAAGATGGGGCAGGGAGCGAAGGTGAGCAGTTCTTC	CASSQDGAGSEGEQFF
TRBV9	NA	TRBJ1-6	NA	13	TGTGCCAGCAGCGGGGACCTGGCTTCACCCCTCCACTTT	CASSGDLASPLHF
TRBV7-3	TRBD2	TRBJ2-1	few	15	TGTGCCAGCAGCTCAAGACTAGCGGGGGTCAATGAGCAGTTCTTC	CASSSRLAGVNEQFF
TRBV5-1	TRBD1	TRBJ2-3	few	16	TGCGCCAGCAGCTCGGGGACAGGACGGAGCACAGATACGCAGTATTTT	CASSSGTGRSTDTQYF
TRBV7-2	TRBD2	TRBJ2-1	few	15	TGTGCCAGCAGCTTAGCTCAGAGCGGGAGAGGGGAGCAGTTCTTC	CASSLAQSGRGEQFF
TRBV30	NA	TRBJ2-3	NA	13	TGTGCCTGGAGTCCCGATCGGACAGATACGCAGTATTTT	CAWSPDRTDTQYF
TRBV2	NA	TRBJ2-1	NA	15	TGTGCCAGCAGTGAAACGGGGGGCACCTACAATGAGCAGTTCTTC	CASSETGGTYNEQFF
TRBV4-2	TRBD1	TRBJ2-6	few	18	TGTGCCAGCAGCCAAACGGGACAGGGGGGCCCTGGGGCCAACGTCCTGACTTTC	CASSQTGQGGPGANVLTF
TRBV12-3/TRBV12-4	TRBD1	TRBJ1-2	NA	15	TGTGCCAGCAGTTCCGGGACAGGGAATAACTATGGCTACACCTTC	CASSSGTGNNYGYTF
TRBV7-2	NA	TRBJ1-1	many	13	TGTGCCAGCTCATCAGGCCCGAACACTGAAGCTTTCTTT	CASSSGPNTEAFF
TRBV6-5	NA	TRBJ1-4	NA	15	TGTGCCAGCAGTGCCCCCGGGAGAACTAATGAAAAACTGTTTTTT	CASSAPGRTNEKLFF
TRBV25-1	NA	TRBJ2-1	NA	14	TGTGCCAGCGGAGTGGGGACCTCCTACAATGAGCAGTTCTTC	CASGVGTSYNEQFF
TRBV4-1	NA	TRBJ1-5	few	13	TGCGCCAGCAGCCAAGATCCGGGTCAGCCCCAGCATTTT	CASSQDPGQPQHF
TRBV7-9	NA	TRBJ1-1	few	15	TGTGCCAGCAGCTCATTGGGCAGGGGCTGGACTGAAGCTTTCTTT	CASSSLGRGWTEAFF
TRBV6-2/TRBV6-3	NA	TRBJ2-7	NA	13	TGTGCCAGCAGTAGGACAGCGCACTACGAGCAGTACTTC	CASSRTAHYEQYF
TRBV12-3/TRBV12-4	TRBD2	TRBJ2-5	NA	19	TGTGCCAGCAGTTTAGCGACCCTAGGACTAGCGGGGCCCCAAGAGACCCAGTACTTC	CASSLATLGLAGPQETQYF
TRBV12-3/TRBV12-4	NA	TRBJ2-7	NA	14	TGTGCCAGCAGCCCGTTACGGGGCTTCTACGAGCAGTACTTC	CASSPLRGFYEQYF
TRBV7-2	NA	TRBJ2-4	many	13	TGTGCCAGCAGAGGTCTAGCCAAAAACATTCAGTACTTC	CASRGLAKNIQYF
TRBV7-9	TRBD1	TRBJ1-1	many	18	TGTGCCAGCAGCTTATACGGAGTATGGGACAGCGTAAACACTGAAGCTTTCTTT	CASSLYGVWDSVNTEAFF
TRBV21-1	NA	TRBJ2-4	NA	14	TGTGCCAGAGGGGATTCGCTAGCCAAAAACATTCAGTACTTC	CARGDSLAKNIQYF
TRBV7-8	NA	TRBJ2-3	few	14	TGTGCCAGCAGCCCCGGAGGGTTCACAGATACGCAGTATTTT	CASSPGGFTDTQYF
TRBV2	TRBD1	TRBJ1-5	NA	15	TGTGCCAGCACCCCGGGACAGGGCTTTAATCAGCCCCAGCATTTT	CASTPGQGFNQPQHF
TRBV10-3	TRBD1	TRBJ2-5	NA	14	TGTGCCATCAGTGCGACAGGGGGGGAAGAGACCCAGTACTTC	CAISATGGEETQYF
TRBV7-8	NA	TRBJ2-1	NA	16	TGTGCCAGCAGCACTCCCTGGGGGAGCTCCTACAATGAGCAGTTCTTC	CASSTPWGSSYNEQFF
TRBV19	TRBD1	TRBJ2-4	few	13	TGTGCCAGTAGTAACAGGGGAAAAAACATTCAGTACTTC	CASSNRGKNIQYF
TRBV7-6	NA	TRBJ1-2	few	14	TGTGCCAGCAGCCCCCGTTTGGGGCTAGATGGCTACACCTTC	CASSPRLGLDGYTF
TRBV11-2	NA	TRBJ1-2	few	15	TGTGCCAGCAGCGTTAGCCCCCAGGGAGGCAGTGGCTACACCTTC	CASSVSPQGGSGYTF